The 10 T cell receptor beta chains below all came from one sample that was sequenced in a study of long-term antiretroviral therapy in people with HIV (dated by TCRdb to between 2021 and 2024). The immunoSEQ hsTCRB v3.0 assay was used at survey level resolution for TRB variable region sequencing. The table comes from immuneACCESS by way of TCRdb, which keeps in-frame sequences with V and J called. Part of the clones is missing from these tables; in studies checked, under half for an unresolved V gene and the rest for unknown reasons. The sample yields over 35,000 clones; 80% were counted once. Of the sample, under 7% is held by the ten largest clones. This sample comprised unsorted PBMCs, obtained 3.4 years after starting antiretroviral therapy. The receptors shown here come from a man between 25 and 39 years old with HIV.

The genes are TRBV29-1 and TRBJ2-1; D might be TRBD1 (6 bases). Germline CDR1 and CDR2: SQVTM and ANQGSEA. The CDR3 extends over 13 amino acids. V lost 6 bases, J lost 2 bases, and 11 bases lay in between. The CDR3 reads CSVRQVAYNEQFF. The CDR3 nucleotides are TGCAGCGTACGACAGGTAGCCTACAATGAGCAGTTCTTC.

V gene TRBV11-3 combines with J gene TRBJ2-6; no clear D gene. Looked up from germline, CDR1 is SGHNT and CDR2 is YENEEA. This CDR3 region has 14 residues. The germline V and J ends were trimmed by 4 bases and 6 bases, with 10 bases remaining between them. CDR3 protein: CASSSPPEANVLTF. In nucleotides, the CDR3 is TGTGCCAGCAGCTCACCTCCCGAGGCCAACGTCCTGACTTTC.

The rearrangement uses TRBV6-5 and TRBJ1-5; tentatively, D is TRBD1 (6 bases). Germline CDR1 and CDR2: MNHEY and SVGAGI. The CDR3 sequence is 15 residues long. The V gene lost 2 bases and the J gene lost 6 bases, with 14 bases spanning the gap. For the CDR3, the DNA is TGTGCCAGCAGTTACAGTTGGAGGGGGGTTCAGCCCCAGCATTTT. Translation gives CASSYSWRGVQPQHF.

This clone was picked up a small number of times. The chain links TRBV6-6 to TRBJ2-2; D ambiguous. The length of the CDR3 is 10 residues. The germline gives CDR1 MNHNY, CDR2 SVGAGI (reference sequence). V lost 4 bases to trimming and J lost 6 bases, with 0 bases between them. The CDR3 DNA is TGTGCCAGCAGTTCCGGGGAGCTGTTTTTT. It yields the protein CASSSGELFF.

The genes are TRBV18 and TRBJ1-1; a possible D gene is TRBD1 (5 bases). The CDR3 has 13 residues. CDR1 and CDR2 (germline): KGHSH, LQKENI. Trimming took off 0 bases at V and 8 bases at J, with 10 bases between the two ends. In DNA, the CDR3 is TGTGCCAGCTCACCACCGGCAGGGCTGGAAGCTTTCTTT. Its protein is CASSPPAGLEAFF.

This chain connects TRBV19 to TRBJ2-2; 12 bases are shared with TRBD1. Trimming took 6 bases from V and 6 from J; bases not matched to a gene: 5. Germline-derived CDR1 and CDR2 are LNHDA and SQIVND (reference sequence). The CDR3 is made up of 15 amino acids. Here the CDR3 reads CASSRDRGRAGELFF. Written as DNA, the CDR3 is TGTGCCAGTAGCCGGGACAGGGGGCGCGCCGGGGAGCTGTTTTTT.

Concerning this clone: One junction end does not reproduce the germline sequence, and a read error may be involved. This chain joins TRBV7-7 and TRBJ1-3; no definite D call. There are 16 residues in the CDR3. The V gene's germline CDR1 is SSHAT and CDR2 FNYEAQ (reference sequence). CDR3 protein: CASSLGLPGSGNTIYF. DNA of the CDR3: TGTGCTAGCAGCTTGGGCCTACCAGGCTCTGGAAACACCATATATTTT.

Only one count was recorded for this clone. V gene TRBV5-4 combines with J gene TRBJ2-2, with 8 bases lining up with TRBD1. This CDR3 region has 15 residues. Germline loops: CDR1 SGHNT, CDR2 YYREEE (reference sequence). The J segment lost 5 bases and the V segment lost 6 bases, leaving 9 bases of the junction unmatched. CDR3 protein: CASTPGQGGTGELFF. DNA for the CDR3: TGTGCCAGCACCCCAGGACAGGGTGGGACCGGGGAGCTGTTTTTT.

The chain is built from TRBV5-1 and TRBJ2-2; D ambiguous. Germline-derived CDR1 and CDR2 are SGHRS and YFSETQ. The V gene lost 6 bases and the J gene lost 0 bases, with 9 bases spanning the gap. This CDR3 is 14 amino acids long. CDR3 sequence reads: CASKEISNTGELFF. For the CDR3, the DNA is TGCGCCAGCAAGGAGATCTCGAACACCGGGGAGCTGTTTTTT.

The chain combines TRBV7-9 with TRBJ2-7; D gene ambiguous. Germline V gene lookup returns CDR1 SEHNR and CDR2 FQNEAQ (reference sequence). V was clipped by 3 bases and J by 2 bases, with 11 bases between them. The CDR3 runs to 14 residues. CDR3 coding DNA: TGTGCCAGCAGCTTCCCGCCAGGAACCTACGAGCAGTACTTC. Protein: CASSFPPGTYEQYF.